This TCR beta chain was captured in a study of T cell clones after liver transplantation. Sequencing used immunoSEQ multiplex PCR; TCRdb keeps in-frame clones, though not all of them. The table includes about 50,000 clones, 65% to 80% detected once. CDR1 and CDR2 from the germline V gene are MNHNY and SVGAGI (reference sequence). Deletions cut 5 bases from V and 2 bases from J, with 10 bases between. This CDR3 region has 13 residues. The source material was CD4+ T cells from blood, sampled around 54 months after liver transplant. The clonotype originates from a human patient who received a liver transplant. T cells may partly derive from the graft donor. V gene TRBV6-6 combines with J gene TRBJ2-7; maybe TRBD1 (5 bases). CDR3 DNA sequence: TGTGCCAGCAGTCCCCCACAGGCCTACGAGCAGTACTTC. Translated: CASSPPQAYEQYF.